What follows are 19 T cell receptor beta chains derived from one specimen sequenced in a study of T cells in Graves' hyperthyroidism and ophthalmopathy. RNA transcripts served as the template for amplifying TCR beta CDR3 regions. HTBI primers were used for first-round RT-PCR of the TCR CDR3. MiXCR, applied by TCRdb to the multiplex PCR reads, yields one record per CDR3 protein. The repertoire has around 350,000 distinct CDR3 sequences, approximately 13% of them found once; the top ten carry 9.2%. The sequenced sample was blood. The receptors were gathered from a woman between 18 and 29 years old with Graves' hyperthyroidism.

This clonotype was counted ten times or more. The chain recombines TRBV30 with TRBJ1-4; no reliable D call. The CDR3 is 15 amino acids. With 0 bases removed from V and 7 bases from J, the gap between germline ends came to 15 bases. Germline V gives CDR1 GTSNPN, CDR2 SVGIG (reference sequence). The CDR3, as DNA: TGTGCCTGGAGTGTTGGTCAATCCCAAAGTGAAAAACTGTTTTTT. Its protein product is CAWSVGQSQSEKLFF.

V and J are TRBV24-1 and TRBJ1-2; no reliable D call. CDR1 is KGHDR, CDR2 SFDVKD, per germline. Trimming stripped 2 bases from V and 7 bases from J, with 4 bases between. CDR3 length: 11 amino acids. This CDR3 reads CATSDYSGYTF. CDR3 DNA: TGTGCCACCAGTGATTACAGTGGCTACACCTTC.

This clonotype was counted ten times or more. This sequence joins TRBV27 and TRBJ2-1; tentatively, D is TRBD1 or TRBD2 (5 bases each). V lost 1 base, J lost 6 bases, and 10 bases lay in between. The CDR3 has 14 amino acids. CDR1 and CDR2 from the germline V gene are MNHEY and SMNVEV (reference sequence). The CDR3 sequence: CASSLYGAGNEQFF. Written as DNA, the CDR3 is TGTGCCAGCAGTTTATACGGGGCCGGCAATGAGCAGTTCTTC.

This clonotype was seen ten or more times. The chain couples TRBV7-2 to TRBJ2-1; D might be TRBD2 (5 bases). Germline CDR1 and CDR2: SGHTA and FQGNSA. The V gene lost 8 bases and the J gene lost 0 bases, with 11 bases spanning the gap. The CDR3 consists of 14 residues. The CDR3 is CASLMGSSYNEQFF. CDR3 bases: TGTGCCAGCTTGATGGGGAGCTCCTACAATGAGCAGTTCTTC.

This clonotype was seen many times. The chain uses TRBV6-1 and TRBJ1-5, with D possibly being TRBD1 (6 bases). The length of the CDR3 is 16 residues. The ends were cut back, 8 bases at V and 1 base at J, with 18 bases in the middle. From germline, CDR1 is MNHNS and CDR2 SASEGT. CDR3 protein: CASLTRDNLSNQPQHF. The CDR3 DNA reads TGTGCCAGCCTGACCCGGGACAATCTAAGCAATCAGCCCCAGCATTTT.

This clonotype was picked up a small number of times. V usage is TRBV20-1 and J usage is TRBJ2-1; 7 positions match TRBD2. CDR1 and CDR2 (germline): DFQATT, SNEGSKA (reference sequence). V shed 1 base, J shed 4 bases, and the junction held 7 bases outside the gene matches. The CDR3 is made up of 15 amino acids. CDR3 coding DNA: TGCAGTGCTAGAGGAGCGGGATTTTTGTACAATGAGCAGTTCTTC. It encodes CSARGAGFLYNEQFF.

This chain links TRBV11-2 with TRBJ2-4; the match to TRBD1 covers 9 bases. Germline-derived CDR1 and CDR2 are SGHAT and FQNNGV. The J segment lost 6 bases and the V segment lost 5 bases, leaving 8 bases of the junction unmatched. CDR3 length: 15 amino acids. Written as DNA, the CDR3 is TGTGCCAGCAGCAAAACAGGGGGCGCCGGAAACATTCAGTACTTC. Encoded protein: CASSKTGGAGNIQYF.

This chain joins TRBV7-9 and TRBJ2-1, with 7 bases that match TRBD1. The germline gives CDR1 SEHNR, CDR2 FQNEAQ (reference sequence). With V trimmed by 4 bases and J by 0 bases, 21 bases remained unmatched. There are 21 residues in the CDR3. The CDR3, as DNA: TGTGCCAGCAGCTGGGGAAGGTTCGAGGCAGGGGGTCCGAGCTCCTACAATGAGCAGTTCTTC. Protein product: CASSWGRFEAGGPSSYNEQFF.

This clonotype appeared many times. This chain links TRBV24-1 with TRBJ1-2, with TRBD1 as a possible D gene (6 bases). The CDR3 totals 16 residues. The germline V gene has CDR1 KGHDR and CDR2 SFDVKD. V dropped 5 bases and J dropped 3 bases, with 18 bases sitting between them. The CDR3 region is CATSAAGDGADYGYTF. CDR3 in DNA: TGTGCCACCAGTGCGGCAGGGGATGGTGCGGACTATGGCTACACCTTC.

The rearrangement joins TRBV10-3 to TRBJ1-5; D is unresolved. V was trimmed by 3 bases and J by 3 bases, leaving 12 bases between them. CDR1 is ENHRY and CDR2 is SYGVKD in the germline V gene. The CDR3 totals 15 residues. The chain's CDR3 is CAISDKGRDNQPQHF. Written as DNA, the CDR3 is TGTGCCATCAGTGATAAGGGAAGGGACAATCAGCCCCAGCATTTT.

This clonotype was detected many times. The chain recombines TRBV30 with TRBJ2-1; no clear D. The length of the CDR3 is 16 residues. Germline V CDR1 and CDR2: GTSNPN, SVGIG (reference sequence). The germline V and J ends were trimmed by 2 bases and 0 bases, with 14 bases remaining between them. Written as DNA, the CDR3 is TGTGCCTGGAGTACCCAAGACATTACCTCCTACAATGAGCAGTTCTTC. This translates into CAWSTQDITSYNEQFF.

The chain joins TRBV7-2 to TRBJ2-1, with 7 bases lining up with TRBD1. CDR3 length: 14 residues. V lost 5 bases, J lost 4 bases, and 5 bases stayed unmatched. Germline CDR1 SGHTA, CDR2 FQGNSA. CDR3 sequence: CASSRGQVYNEQFF. DNA of the CDR3: TGTGCCAGCAGCCGTGGACAGGTTTACAATGAGCAGTTCTTC.

This clonotype was counted ten times or more. V is TRBV5-1 and J is TRBJ2-1, with D possibly being TRBD1 or TRBD2 (6 bases each). The germline V gene has CDR1 SGHRS and CDR2 YFSETQ. The germline V and J ends were trimmed by 4 bases and 3 bases, with 11 bases remaining between them. CDR3 length: 14 amino acids. CDR3 nucleotide sequence: TGCGCCAGCAGCCCGGGGGCTAGCTACAATGAGCAGTTCTTC. This gives the protein CASSPGASYNEQFF.

Details on this clonotype: A much larger clone is a single base away; this may be a read error. The chain uses TRBV28 and TRBJ2-1, with no clear D. The CDR3 sequence is 13 residues long. Germline V gene lookup returns CDR1 MDHEN and CDR2 SYDVKM. The CDR3: CASSLSRNNKQFF. The CDR3 nucleotides read TGTGCCAGCAGTTTATCCCGAAACAATAAGCAGTTCTTC.

In this sample, this clonotype turned up many times. CDR3 sequence: CASSPTSAKETQYF. The CDR3 DNA reads TGTGCCAGCAGCCCGACTAGCGCCAAAGAGACCCAGTACTTC. The chain recombines TRBV11-2 with TRBJ2-5; the match to TRBD2 covers 8 bases. The CDR3 spans 14 residues. Germline loops: CDR1 SGHAT, CDR2 FQNNGV. The junction had 5 bases not matched to a gene; V was cut back by 5 bases and J by 3 bases.

The chain carries TRBV5-1 and TRBJ2-2, with D possibly matching TRBD1 (7 bases). The CDR3 runs 17 residues. Between the trimmed V and J ends, which lost 0 bases and 2 bases, there was a span of 14 bases. The germline CDR1 and CDR2 sequences are SGHRS and YFSETQ. CDR3 protein: CASSLEAGTANTGELFF. Written as DNA, the CDR3 is TGCGCCAGCAGCTTGGAGGCGGGGACAGCAAACACCGGGGAGCTGTTTTTT. The full variable domain, with the rest looked up from reference TRBV5-1 and TRBJ2-2, is KAGVTQTPRYLIKTRGQQVTLSCSPISGHRSVSWYQQTPGQGLQFLFEYFSETQRNKGNFPGRFSGRQFSNSRSEMNVSTLELGDSALYLCASSLEAGTANTGELFFGEGSRLTVL.

Ten or more counts support this clonotype. The chain carries TRBV7-2 and TRBJ2-2, with 10 bases lining up with TRBD1. Germline trimming cut 5 bases from V and 5 bases from J; bases unmatched to any gene: 5. Germline V gene data show CDR1 as SGHTA and CDR2 as FQGNSA. The CDR3 totals 15 residues. The chain's CDR3 is CASSTRTGGTGELFF. CDR3 DNA sequence: TGTGCCAGCAGCACCCGGACAGGGGGGACCGGGGAGCTGTTTTTT.

This clonotype was detected many times. V and J are TRBV11-2 and TRBJ1-5; D perhaps matches TRBD1 (6 bases). CDR1 and CDR2 (germline): SGHAT, FQNNGV. Trimming removed 5 bases at V and 7 bases at J, with 15 bases between. CDR3 length: 14 residues. CDR3 DNA sequence: TGTGCCAGCAGCCGCAGGGGAGCCGGACAGCCCCAGCATTTT. It is translated as CASSRRGAGQPQHF.

This clonotype was seen repeatedly, ten times or more. The V call is TRBV2, the J call TRBJ2-3, with 10 bases that match TRBD2. V shed 5 bases, J shed 6 bases, and the junction held 5 bases outside the gene matches. The CDR3 has 14 amino acids. Per the germline V gene, CDR1 is SNHLY and CDR2 is FYNNEI. As DNA, the CDR3 is TGTGCCAGCAGTTGGCGACTAGCGGGCGATACGCAGTATTTT. Protein sequence: CASSWRLAGDTQYF.